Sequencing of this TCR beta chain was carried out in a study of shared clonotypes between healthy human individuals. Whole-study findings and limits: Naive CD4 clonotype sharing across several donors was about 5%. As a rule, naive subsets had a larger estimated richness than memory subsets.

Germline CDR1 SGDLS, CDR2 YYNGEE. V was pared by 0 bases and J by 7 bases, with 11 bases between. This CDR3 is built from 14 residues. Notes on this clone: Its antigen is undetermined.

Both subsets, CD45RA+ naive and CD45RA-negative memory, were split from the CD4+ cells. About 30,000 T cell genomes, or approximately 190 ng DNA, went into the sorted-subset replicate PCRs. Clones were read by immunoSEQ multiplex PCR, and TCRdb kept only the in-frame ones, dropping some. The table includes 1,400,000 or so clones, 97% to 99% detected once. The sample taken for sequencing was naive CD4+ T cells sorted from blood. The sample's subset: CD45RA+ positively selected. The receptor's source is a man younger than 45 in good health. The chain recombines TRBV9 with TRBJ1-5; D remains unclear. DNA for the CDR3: TGTGCCAGCAGCGTAGGGGCAGGTCACCAGCCCCAGCATTTT. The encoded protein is CASSVGAGHQPQHF.